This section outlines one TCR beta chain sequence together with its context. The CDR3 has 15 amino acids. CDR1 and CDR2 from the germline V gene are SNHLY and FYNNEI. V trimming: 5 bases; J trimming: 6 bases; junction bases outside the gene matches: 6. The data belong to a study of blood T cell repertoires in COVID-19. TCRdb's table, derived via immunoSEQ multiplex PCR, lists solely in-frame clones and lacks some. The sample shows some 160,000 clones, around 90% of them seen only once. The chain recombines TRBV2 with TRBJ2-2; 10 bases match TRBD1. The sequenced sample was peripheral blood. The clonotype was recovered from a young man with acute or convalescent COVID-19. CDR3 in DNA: TGTGCCAGCAGTACCGACAGGGGGCGATCCGGGGAGCTGTTTTTT. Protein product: CASSTDRGRSGELFF.